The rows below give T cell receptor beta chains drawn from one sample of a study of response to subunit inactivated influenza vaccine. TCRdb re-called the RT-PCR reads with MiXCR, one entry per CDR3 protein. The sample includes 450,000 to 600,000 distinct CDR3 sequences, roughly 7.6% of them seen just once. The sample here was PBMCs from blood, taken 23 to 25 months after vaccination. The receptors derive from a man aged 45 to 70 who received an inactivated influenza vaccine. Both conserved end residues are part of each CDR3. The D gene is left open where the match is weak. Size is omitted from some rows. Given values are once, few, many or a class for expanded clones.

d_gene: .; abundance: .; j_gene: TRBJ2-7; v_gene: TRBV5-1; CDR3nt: TGCGCCAGCAGCCGGGACACCAACTACGAGCAGTACTTC; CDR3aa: CASSRDTNYEQYF
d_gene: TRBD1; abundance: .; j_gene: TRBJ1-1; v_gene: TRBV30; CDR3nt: TGTGCCTGGAGTCGGGGACAGGGAAGGACTGAAGCTTTCTTT; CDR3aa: CAWSRGQGRTEAFF
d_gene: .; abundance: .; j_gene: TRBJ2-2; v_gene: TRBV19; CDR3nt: TGTGCCAGTATGCAAGGGGAGCTGGTCGGGGAGCTGTTTTTT; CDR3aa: CASMQGELVGELFF
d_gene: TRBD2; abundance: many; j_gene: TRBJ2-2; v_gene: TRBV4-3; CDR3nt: TGCGCCAGCAGCCAAGATTTGACTAGCGGGGGGTTTGGGACCGGGGAGCTGTTTTTT; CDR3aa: CASSQDLTSGGFGTGELFF
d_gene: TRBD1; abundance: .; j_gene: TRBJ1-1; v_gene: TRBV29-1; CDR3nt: TGCAGCGTAGCAGGGGGGGAAAACACTGAAGCTTTCTTT; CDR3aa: CSVAGGENTEAFF
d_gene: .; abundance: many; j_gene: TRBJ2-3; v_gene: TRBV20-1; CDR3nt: TGCAGTGCTAGAGAGAGGGGATCCCCTACGCAGTATTTT; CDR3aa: CSARERGSPTQYF
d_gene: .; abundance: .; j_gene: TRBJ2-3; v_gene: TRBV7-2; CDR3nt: TGTGCCAGCAGCTTAGGCTGGGGGGCTAGCACAGATACGCAGTATTTT; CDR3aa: CASSLGWGASTDTQYF
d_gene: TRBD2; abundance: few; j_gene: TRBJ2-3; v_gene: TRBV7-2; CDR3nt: TGTGCCAGCACCGTAACTAGCGGGATTCTAGATACGCAGTATTTT; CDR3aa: CASTVTSGILDTQYF
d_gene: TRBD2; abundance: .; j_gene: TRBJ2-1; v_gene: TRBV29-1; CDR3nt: TGCAGCGTTGAAGGGGTCCTCGGCGGACTAGCGCTTTACAATGAGCAGTTCTTC; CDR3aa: CSVEGVLGGLALYNEQFF
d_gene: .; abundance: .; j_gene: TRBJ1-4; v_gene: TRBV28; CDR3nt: TGTGCCAGCAGCCTCCCGGGTAGGGAAAAACTGTTTTTT; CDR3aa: CASSLPGREKLFF
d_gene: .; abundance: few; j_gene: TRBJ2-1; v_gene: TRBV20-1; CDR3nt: TGCAGTGCTAGAGAGGGGTGGGGTGAGCAGTTCTTC; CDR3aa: CSAREGWGEQFF
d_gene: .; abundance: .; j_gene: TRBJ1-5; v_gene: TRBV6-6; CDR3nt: TGTGCCAGCAGACCCCAGGGCGGTCAGCCCCAGCATTTT; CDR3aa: CASRPQGGQPQHF
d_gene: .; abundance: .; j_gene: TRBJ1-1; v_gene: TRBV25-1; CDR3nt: TGTGCCAGCAGTGAGCAGGGAGGAACCTCTGAAGCTTTCTTT; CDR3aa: CASSEQGGTSEAFF
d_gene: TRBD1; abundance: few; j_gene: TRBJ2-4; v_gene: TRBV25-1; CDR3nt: TGTGCCAGCAGAGCTACCGGGACAGGGAGTATTGGGGCCAAAAACATTCAGTACTTC; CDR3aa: CASRATGTGSIGAKNIQYF
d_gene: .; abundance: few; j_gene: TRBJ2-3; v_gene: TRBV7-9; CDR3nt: TGTGCCAGCAGACTGGACCTCGTGGATACGCAGTATTTT; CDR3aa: CASRLDLVDTQYF
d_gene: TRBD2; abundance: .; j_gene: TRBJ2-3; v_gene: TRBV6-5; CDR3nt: TGTGCCAGCAGTTACTCTGCGGGAGCAGGCACAGATACGCAGTATTTT; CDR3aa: CASSYSAGAGTDTQYF
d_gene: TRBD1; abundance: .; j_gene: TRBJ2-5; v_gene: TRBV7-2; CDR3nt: TGTGCCAGCAGCTATCAGACAGGGAGAGAGACCCAGTACTTC; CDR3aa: CASSYQTGRETQYF
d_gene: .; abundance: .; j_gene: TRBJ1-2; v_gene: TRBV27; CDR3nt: TGTGCCAGCAGTTTTAATGATGGCTACACCTTC; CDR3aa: CASSFNDGYTF
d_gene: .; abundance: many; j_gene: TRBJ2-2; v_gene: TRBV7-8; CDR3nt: TGTGCCAGCAGCCTAGAACCGGGCAGGCCCGAGGGGGGGTTTTTT; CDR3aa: CASSLEPGRPEGGFF
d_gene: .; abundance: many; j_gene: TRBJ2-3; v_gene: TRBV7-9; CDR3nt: TGTGCCAGCAGACGGACTAGCACAGATACGCAGTATTTT; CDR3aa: CASRRTSTDTQYF
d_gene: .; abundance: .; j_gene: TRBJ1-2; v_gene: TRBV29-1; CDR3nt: TGCAGCGTTGAAGACATTTGGGGCTACACCTTC; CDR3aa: CSVEDIWGYTF
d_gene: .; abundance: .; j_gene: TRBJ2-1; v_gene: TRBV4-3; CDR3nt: TGCGCCAGCAGCCCCGGAAGGCAGAACTGGGGCCATGAGCAGTTCTTC; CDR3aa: CASSPGRQNWGHEQFF
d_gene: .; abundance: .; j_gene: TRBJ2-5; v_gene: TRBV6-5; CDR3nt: TGTGCCAGCAGTTACTGCGACAGAGTCGAGACCCAGTACTTC; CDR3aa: CASSYCDRVETQYF
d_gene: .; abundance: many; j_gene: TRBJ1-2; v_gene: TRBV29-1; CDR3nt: TGCAGCGTTGTACAGTCCTATGGCTACACCTTC; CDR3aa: CSVVQSYGYTF
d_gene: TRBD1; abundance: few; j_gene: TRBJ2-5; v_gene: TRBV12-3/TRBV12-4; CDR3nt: TGTGCCAGCAGCCGCAGGGGGCCGGAGACCCAGTACTTC; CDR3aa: CASSRRGPETQYF
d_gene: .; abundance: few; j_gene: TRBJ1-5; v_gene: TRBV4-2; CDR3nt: TGTGCCAGCAGCCAAGATCCCCTTTTTAGCAATCAGCCCCAGCATTTT; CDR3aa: CASSQDPLFSNQPQHF
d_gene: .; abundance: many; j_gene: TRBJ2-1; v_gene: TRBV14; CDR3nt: TGTGCCAGCAGTCTGGGAAACAATGAGCAGTTCTTC; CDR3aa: CASSLGNNEQFF
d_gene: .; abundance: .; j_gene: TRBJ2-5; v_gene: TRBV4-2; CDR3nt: TGTGCCAGCAGCCAAACTAGTATGGGGAGTCAAGAGACCCAGGACTTC; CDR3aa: CASSQTSMGSQETQDF
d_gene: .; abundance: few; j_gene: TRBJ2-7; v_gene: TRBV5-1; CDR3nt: TGCGCCAGCAGCGGGACCCTAGGGCAGTACTTC; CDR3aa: CASSGTLGQYF
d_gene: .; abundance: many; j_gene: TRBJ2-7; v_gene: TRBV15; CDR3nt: TGTGCCACCAGCAGAGATGCAGGGCCCTACGAGCAGTACTTC; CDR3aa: CATSRDAGPYEQYF
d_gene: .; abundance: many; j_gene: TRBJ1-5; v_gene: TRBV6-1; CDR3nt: TGTGCCAGCAGTCGTCACAGGGAGGGCAATCAGCCCCAGCATTTT; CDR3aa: CASSRHREGNQPQHF
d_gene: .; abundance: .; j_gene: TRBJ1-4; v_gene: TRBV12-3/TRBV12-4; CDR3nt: TGTGCCAGCAGTTTTCACACCACTAATGAAAAACTGTTTTTT; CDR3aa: CASSFHTTNEKLFF
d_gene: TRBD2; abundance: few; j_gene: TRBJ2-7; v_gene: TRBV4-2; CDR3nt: TGTGCCAGCAGCCAAGGTACTAGCGGGAGGGGATCCTACGAGCAGTACTTC; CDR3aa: CASSQGTSGRGSYEQYF
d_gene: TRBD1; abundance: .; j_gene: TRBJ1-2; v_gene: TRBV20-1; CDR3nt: TGCAGTGCTCCACGGGACAGAAACTATGGCTACACCTTC; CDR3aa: CSAPRDRNYGYTF
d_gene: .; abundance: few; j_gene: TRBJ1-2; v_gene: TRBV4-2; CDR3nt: TGTGCCAGCAGCCCATCCGGGACGGATTCCTACTATGGCTACACCTTC; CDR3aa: CASSPSGTDSYYGYTF
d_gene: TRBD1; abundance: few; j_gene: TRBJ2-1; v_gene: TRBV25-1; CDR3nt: TGTGCCAGCAGTAAGACAGGGGGGAACGAGCAGTTCTTC; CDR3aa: CASSKTGGNEQFF
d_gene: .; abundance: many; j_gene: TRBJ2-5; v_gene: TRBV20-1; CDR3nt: TGCAGTGCTGTGGGGGTTCAGGGAGAGACCCAGTACTTC; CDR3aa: CSAVGVQGETQYF
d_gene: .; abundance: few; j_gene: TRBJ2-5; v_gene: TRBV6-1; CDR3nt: TGTGCCAGCAGTGAAAGTTTGGACAGATTAAAGACCCAGTACTTC; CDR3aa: CASSESLDRLKTQYF
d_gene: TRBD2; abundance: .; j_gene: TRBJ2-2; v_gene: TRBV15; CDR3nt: TGTGCCACCAGCAGGCCAGCGGGGGCCTTCCCTTACACCGGGGAGCTGTTTTTT; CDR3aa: CATSRPAGAFPYTGELFF
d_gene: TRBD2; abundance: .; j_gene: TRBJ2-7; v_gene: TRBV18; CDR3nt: TGTGCCAGCTCCCGGGGAGGGGTCGGCGAGCAGTACTTC; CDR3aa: CASSRGGVGEQYF
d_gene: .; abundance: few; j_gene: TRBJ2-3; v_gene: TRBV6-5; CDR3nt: TGTGCCAGCAGTTCCCCCTCTTACTTGGCTACGCAGTATTTT; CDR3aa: CASSSPSYLATQYF
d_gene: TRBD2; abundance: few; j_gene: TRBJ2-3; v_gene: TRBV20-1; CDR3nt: TGCAGTGCCCGACCTGGGGTGCGGGGGGCAGATACGCAGTATTTT; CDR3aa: CSARPGVRGADTQYF
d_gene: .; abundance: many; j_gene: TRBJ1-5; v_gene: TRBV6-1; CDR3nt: TGTGCCAGCAGTGAAAATATTCAGCCCCAGCATTTT; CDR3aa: CASSENIQPQHF
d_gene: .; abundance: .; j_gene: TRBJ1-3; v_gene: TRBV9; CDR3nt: TGTGCCAGCGGAGACAGGAGCTCTGGAAACACCATATATTTT; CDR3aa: CASGDRSSGNTIYF
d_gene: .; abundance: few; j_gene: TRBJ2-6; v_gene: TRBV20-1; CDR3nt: TGCAGTGCTAGAGATATCACAGGGCGGACTGGGGCCAACGTCCTGACTTTC; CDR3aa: CSARDITGRTGANVLTF
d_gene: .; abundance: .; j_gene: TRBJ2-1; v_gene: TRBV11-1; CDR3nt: TGTGCCAGCAGCTTCAGACATACCAACGGCAATGAGCAGTTCTTC; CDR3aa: CASSFRHTNGNEQFF
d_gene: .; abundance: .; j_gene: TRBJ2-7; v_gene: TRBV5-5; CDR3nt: TGTGCCAGCAGCTTGGCGTGGGGGGGCCTGAGCTCCTACGAGCAGTACTTC; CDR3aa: CASSLAWGGLSSYEQYF
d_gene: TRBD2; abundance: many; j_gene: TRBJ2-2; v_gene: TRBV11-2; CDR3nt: TGTGCCAGCAGCCGCCGACTAGCGGGAGTCGTCACCGGGGAGCTGTTTTTT; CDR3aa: CASSRRLAGVVTGELFF
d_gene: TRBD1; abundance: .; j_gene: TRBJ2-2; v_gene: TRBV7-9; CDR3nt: TGTGCCAGCAGCTTAGGTATTGGGACAGGAAACACCGGGGAGCTGTTTTTT; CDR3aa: CASSLGIGTGNTGELFF
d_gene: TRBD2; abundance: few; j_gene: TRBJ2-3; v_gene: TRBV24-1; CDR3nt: TGTGCCACCAGTGATCCCAGGGGACTAGCGCAAAGCACAGATACGCAGTATTTT; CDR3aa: CATSDPRGLAQSTDTQYF
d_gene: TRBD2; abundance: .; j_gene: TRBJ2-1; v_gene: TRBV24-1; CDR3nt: TGTGCCACCAGGGGGGGGACCTACAATGAGCAGTTCTTC; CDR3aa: CATRGGTYNEQFF